The rows below give T cell receptor beta chains drawn from one sample of a study of shared clonotypes between healthy human individuals. The repertoire was sequenced with immunoSEQ multiplex PCR; TCRdb's copy has only in-frame clones and lacks some. The profile shows around 700,000 clones, 72% of them singletons. Sample: memory CD4+ T cells sorted from blood. These receptors all stem from a young woman in good health. The CDR3 runs from the conserved cysteine through the conserved F or W. Fields, in order: CDR3 length, V gene, clone size, CDR3 protein. Not every row has a clone size; where given, it reads once, few, many or a size class.

length: 15; V: TRBV5-1; size: .; CDR3: CASSRDYPTYNEQFF
length: 14; V: TRBV5-6; size: once; CDR3: CASSDSRAVTTQYF
length: 18; V: TRBV9; size: .; CDR3: CASSVSSGRAVRYNEQFF
length: 15; V: TRBV18; size: .; CDR3: CASSPYAGLNTEAFF
length: 15; V: TRBV11-3; size: .; CDR3: CASSLEGLPGETQYF
length: 14; V: TRBV19; size: .; CDR3: CASSRPGYSYEQYF
length: 15; V: TRBV4-1; size: .; CDR3: CASSHPGGHVYEQYF
length: 14; V: TRBV6-5; size: .; CDR3: CASRRTGEWGEQFF
length: 14; V: TRBV27; size: .; CDR3: CASSFLAGEHEQYF
length: 15; V: TRBV27; size: .; CDR3: CASSPLGPSTDTQYF
length: 14; V: TRBV12-5; size: few; CDR3: CASAIWGRTYEQYF
length: 15; V: TRBV2; size: .; CDR3: CASSEARDRLAGYTF
length: 16; V: TRBV11-2; size: .; CDR3: CASSSRTSGRSYEQFF
length: 13; V: TRBV19; size: .; CDR3: CASNRGTGNTIYF
length: 13; V: TRBV7-7; size: .; CDR3: CASSQDREYEQYF
length: 15; V: TRBV28; size: once; CDR3: CASSSNRVTGNTIYF
length: 14; V: TRBV5-4; size: .; CDR3: CASRREGRTGELFF
length: 14; V: TRBV5-1; size: .; CDR3: CASCKGQGYNEQFF
length: 13; V: TRBV19; size: .; CDR3: CASTLRTNEKLFF
length: 14; V: TRBV14; size: few; CDR3: CASSQRLSSRELFF
length: 13; V: TRBV6-5; size: once; CDR3: CASRKGGSTEAFF
length: 15; V: TRBV2; size: .; CDR3: CASSDDAGGTDTQYF
length: 14; V: TRBV18; size: .; CDR3: CASSSSGTYNEQFF
length: 20; V: TRBV7-8; size: .; CDR3: CASSPPFGTSGRAWTDTQYF
length: 15; V: TRBV9; size: .; CDR3: CASSVGKAGANVLTF
length: 13; V: TRBV28; size: .; CDR3: CASCLLVSYGYTF
length: 15; V: TRBV6-5; size: .; CDR3: CASNIQASGANVLTF
length: 13; V: TRBV19; size: once; CDR3: CASTEGNYNEQFF
length: 13; V: TRBV5-8; size: .; CDR3: CASSFSPNTEAFF
length: 15; V: TRBV7-6; size: few; CDR3: CASSKRPDSVYEQYF
length: 15; V: TRBV5-4; size: .; CDR3: CASSLSESSGNTIYF
length: 14; V: TRBV5-5; size: .; CDR3: CASSPRDRRNEQFF
length: 12; V: TRBV27; size: .; CDR3: CASSLGINEQYF
length: 13; V: TRBV27; size: .; CDR3: CASSPMDRAGYTF
length: 14; V: TRBV7-2; size: .; CDR3: CASSEWTSANTQYF
length: 12; V: TRBV19; size: few; CDR3: CASSITDFNAFF
length: 14; V: TRBV7-2; size: .; CDR3: CASSKGQQNTEAFF
length: 16; V: TRBV11-3; size: .; CDR3: CASSLRTRPSTDTQYF
length: 16; V: TRBV11-2; size: .; CDR3: CASSLVASGRRGEQYF
length: 12; V: TRBV11-2; size: .; CDR3: CASSPGFNGYTF
length: 16; V: TRBV28; size: .; CDR3: CASSATIQLAANGYTF
length: 15; V: TRBV7-2; size: .; CDR3: CASSFSGEPKETQYF
length: 14; V: TRBV29-1; size: .; CDR3: CSVELAGGTDTQYF
length: 15; V: TRBV21-1; size: once; CDR3: CASSKLAGVGDTQYF
length: 15; V: TRBV7-2; size: .; CDR3: CASSLDGRAGYEQYF
length: 14; V: TRBV7-8; size: few; CDR3: CASTKGQNTGELFF
length: 15; V: TRBV6-1; size: .; CDR3: CASRLLLQGMWEQYF
length: 13; V: TRBV10-3; size: .; CDR3: CAISVDREQPQHF
length: 11; V: TRBV29-1; size: once; CDR3: CSVAGGDRTYF
length: 13; V: TRBV19; size: many; CDR3: CASTPRRNTEAFF
length: 15; V: TRBV19; size: .; CDR3: CASSIQSATNEKLFF
length: 13; V: TRBV28; size: .; CDR3: CASSLSGLGTQYF
length: 16; V: TRBV18; size: .; CDR3: CASTPGLAGVPDEQYF
length: 17; V: TRBV5-4; size: .; CDR3: CASSQDKMKGRSTEAFF
length: 13; V: TRBV28; size: .; CDR3: CASTPDLTAGYTF
length: 13; V: TRBV19; size: .; CDR3: CASTPSPLQPQHF
length: 16; V: TRBV5-1; size: once; CDR3: CASSLVGTGGTYEQYF
length: 12; V: TRBV11-3; size: .; CDR3: CASSLTQSGQYF
length: 14; V: TRBV5-8; size: few; CDR3: CASSIPGQAYEQYF
length: 16; V: TRBV2; size: .; CDR3: CASSVRGQGSTGELFF